The sequence of this T cell receptor (beta chain) was determined in a study of shared clonotypes between healthy human individuals. Each cell subset's genomic DNA was divided evenly among several immunoSEQ plates. The repertoire was sequenced with immunoSEQ multiplex PCR; TCRdb's copy has only in-frame clones and lacks some. The sample yields 850,000 to 1,200,000 clones, approximately 72% seen once. With respect to this clone: The antigen is unknown.

Study results and caveats: Naive subsets generally exceeded memory subsets in estimated richness.

V was trimmed by 3 bases and J by 4 bases, leaving 15 bases between them. In germline, CDR1 is MGHRA, CDR2 YSYEKL. The CDR3 is 15 residues long. Material for sequencing was memory CD4+ T cells sorted from blood. Subset here: CD45RA-negative fraction. The chain combines TRBV4-1 with TRBJ1-1; D perhaps matches TRBD1 (5 bases). This receptor was obtained from a man aged 18-30 years in good health. The CDR3 DNA sequence: TGCGCCAGCAGCCATCCGACTTTGGGGGGCACTGAAGCTTTCTTT. It encodes CASSHPTLGGTEAFF.